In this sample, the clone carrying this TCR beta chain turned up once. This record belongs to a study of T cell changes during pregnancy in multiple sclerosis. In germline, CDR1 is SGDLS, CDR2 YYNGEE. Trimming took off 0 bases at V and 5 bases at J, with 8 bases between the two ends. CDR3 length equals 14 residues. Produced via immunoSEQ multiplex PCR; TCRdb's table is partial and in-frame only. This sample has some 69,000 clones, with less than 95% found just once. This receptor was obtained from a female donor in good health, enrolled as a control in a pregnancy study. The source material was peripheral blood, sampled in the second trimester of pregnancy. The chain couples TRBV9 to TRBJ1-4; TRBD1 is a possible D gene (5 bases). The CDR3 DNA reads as TGTGCCAGCAGCGTAGGGGGCGGAAATGAAAAACTGTTTTTT. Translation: CASSVGGGNEKLFF.